This record concerns one TCR beta chain sequence. This sample was included in a study of blood T cell repertoires in COVID-19. Study-level background: Whether acute or convalescent, the COVID-19 samples came from the United States, Italy and Spain. From T cells, B-cell-depleted T cells, or PBMCs came the material, which was cDNA or gDNA.

Trimming took off 5 bases at V and 5 bases at J, with 9 bases between the two ends. Germline V CDR1 and CDR2: SGHTA, FQGNSA. This CDR3 has 12 amino acids. In the original analysis: From reference gene primer amplification, estimates of nucleated cell counts were derived. Assay used: immunoSEQ multiplex PCR; TCRdb lists only in-frame clones, some missing. For V, J and clone size, that table is used; D and trimming come from the DNA. The table records some 170,000 clones, 90% of them present only once. The receptor comes from a man aged 55 to 70 with active or convalescent COVID-19. J is TRBJ2-5 and V is TRBV7-2, with D uncertain. Material: peripheral blood. In DNA form, the CDR3 reads TGTGCCAGCAGCCCTTTTCGGGAGACCCAGTACTTC. Translation: CASSPFRETQYF.